This TCR beta chain was sequenced during a study of sequential checkpoint blockade in melanoma. Study as a whole: Maintenance nivolumab came after either treatment sequence.

Sequencing was performed with immunoSEQ multiplex PCR; in TCRdb, only in-frame clones are kept and a portion is missing. The table has about 8,900 clones, approximately 22% seen once. Looked up from germline, CDR1 is SGHDN and CDR2 is FVKESK. Trimming pared 1 base from V and 0 bases from J, leaving 12 bases between. This CDR3 is 16 amino acids long. Stated treatment: randomized to nivolumab then ipilimumab (arm A) or the reverse (arm B). No patient had prior DNA-damaging chemotherapy. The sequences come from tumor tissue (inferred from file names), collected from a patient given nivolumab and ipilimumab in sequence. The V call is TRBV14, the J call TRBJ2-5, with D perhaps matching TRBD1 or TRBD2 (5 bases each). The source is a human donor with melanoma. CDR3 loop: CASSQGFQGHQETQYF. The CDR3 DNA reads TGTGCCAGCAGCCAAGGGTTCCAGGGACACCAAGAGACCCAGTACTTC.